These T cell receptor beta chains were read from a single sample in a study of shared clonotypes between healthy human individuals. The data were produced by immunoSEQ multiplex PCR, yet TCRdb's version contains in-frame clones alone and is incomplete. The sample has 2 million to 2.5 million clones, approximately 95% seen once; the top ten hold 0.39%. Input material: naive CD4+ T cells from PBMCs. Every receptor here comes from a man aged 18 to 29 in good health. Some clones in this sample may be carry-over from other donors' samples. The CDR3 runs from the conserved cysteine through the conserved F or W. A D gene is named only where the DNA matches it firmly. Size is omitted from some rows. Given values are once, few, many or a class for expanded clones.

CASSSYRGRGSTEAFF,TGTGCCAGCAGTTCCTACAGGGGGCGAGGAAGCACTGAAGCTTTCTTT,TRBD1,TRBV27,TRBJ1-1,-
CSASGRGPYEQYF,TGCAGCGCCTCGGGACGGGGACCCTACGAGCAGTACTTC,-,TRBV29-1,TRBJ2-7,-
CASSPGQGANYGYTF,TGTGCCAGCAGCCCCGGACAGGGAGCTAACTATGGCTACACCTTC,TRBD1,TRBV7-9,TRBJ1-2,once
CASSRQGQETQYF,TGTGCCAGCAGCAGACAGGGGCAAGAGACCCAGTACTTC,TRBD1,TRBV7-2,TRBJ2-5,-
CASSPRSRGKPYEQYF,TGTGCCAGCAGCCCCAGATCCCGGGGTAAGCCCTACGAGCAGTACTTC,-,TRBV5-6,TRBJ2-7,once
CASSSGQGNQPQHF,TGTGCCAGCAGCTCAGGACAGGGCAATCAGCCCCAGCATTTT,TRBD1,TRBV7-2,TRBJ1-5,-
CASSLTGTGDTDTQYF,TGCGCCAGCAGCTTGACCGGGACAGGGGACACAGATACGCAGTATTTT,TRBD1,TRBV5-1,TRBJ2-3,-
CASSLSSRYYGYTF,TGTGCCAGCAGTTTATCGTCCAGATACTATGGCTACACCTTC,-,TRBV27,TRBJ1-2,once
CASSLAGAYEQYF,TGTGCCAGCAGCCTAGCGGGGGCCTACGAGCAGTACTTC,TRBD2,TRBV7-2,TRBJ2-7,once
CASSSGTSGQETQYF,TGTGCCAGCAGCTCGGGGACTAGCGGTCAAGAGACCCAGTACTTC,TRBD2,TRBV5-4,TRBJ2-5,-
CASSVASGLSTDTQYF,TGTGCCAGCAGCGTAGCTTCGGGTTTAAGCACAGATACGCAGTATTTT,-,TRBV9,TRBJ2-3,-
CASSSTQGFVTEAFF,TGTGCCAGCAGCAGCACACAGGGATTTGTGACTGAAGCTTTCTTT,-,TRBV11-1,TRBJ1-1,-
CASSYGTHTEAFF,TGTGCCAGCAGTTACGGGACGCACACTGAAGCTTTCTTT,-,TRBV6-5,TRBJ1-1,-
CASSPRTGWGYGYTF,TGTGCCAGCAGTCCAAGGACAGGGTGGGGCTATGGCTACACCTTC,TRBD1,TRBV28,TRBJ1-2,-
CASSSLQGRETQYF,TGTGCCAGCAGCTCCCTGCAGGGGCGAGAGACCCAGTACTTC,-,TRBV5-4,TRBJ2-5,-
CASSQPTSGRGNEQFF,TGCGCCAGCAGCCAACCCACTAGCGGGAGGGGGAATGAGCAGTTCTTC,TRBD2,TRBV4-1,TRBJ2-1,-
CASRSGPRWVADTQYF,TGTGCAAGTCGCTCGGGTCCCAGGTGGGTGGCAGATACGCAGTATTTT,-,TRBV12-2,TRBJ2-3,-
CASSPLLGGTTGELFF,TGTGCCAGCAGCCCCCTTTTGGGCGGGACCACCGGGGAGCTGTTTTTT,-,TRBV14,TRBJ2-2,-
CASSVVGAYNEQFF,TGTGCCAGCAGCGTTGTTGGCGCCTACAATGAGCAGTTCTTC,-,TRBV9,TRBJ2-1,-
CASSPGEETQYF,TGCGCCAGCAGCCCGGGGGAAGAGACCCAGTACTTC,-,TRBV5-1,TRBJ2-5,-
CASSTRQGSRELFF,TGCGCCAGCAGCACCAGACAGGGGTCACGGGAGCTGTTTTTT,TRBD1,TRBV5-1,TRBJ2-2,-
CASRGLGNTEAFF,TGTGCCAGCAGAGGGTTGGGGAACACTGAAGCTTTCTTT,-,TRBV25-1,TRBJ1-1,once
CASSQDPGYLNTEAFF,TGTGCCAGCAGCCAAGATCCGGGGTACCTGAACACTGAAGCTTTCTTT,-,TRBV4-2,TRBJ1-1,-
CASRHSKLSGISTDTQYF,TGTGCCAGCAGGCACTCTAAACTGAGCGGGATCAGCACAGATACGCAGTATTTT,TRBD2,TRBV2,TRBJ2-3,-
CASSVGLLNEKLFF,TGTGCCAGCAGCGTAGGACTGCTTAATGAAAAACTGTTTTTT,-,TRBV9,TRBJ1-4,-
CASSEGLAAQYF,TGTGCCAGCAGTGAAGGACTAGCGGCGCAGTACTTC,TRBD2,TRBV2,TRBJ2-7,-
CASSLSRGFGRYNEQFF,TGTGCCAGCAGCTTATCCCGGGGGTTCGGGCGGTACAATGAGCAGTTCTTC,-,TRBV7-2,TRBJ2-1,-
CASSISQGVSEQYF,TGTGCCAGTAGTATCTCGCAGGGTGTAAGTGAGCAGTACTTC,-,TRBV19,TRBJ2-7,-
CASRAQTSGRNEQFF,TGTGCCAGTAGGGCCCAAACTAGCGGGAGGAATGAGCAGTTCTTC,TRBD2,TRBV19,TRBJ2-1,-
CASSPPSRGSREQFF,TGTGCCAGCTCACCACCTTCCAGGGGATCTCGTGAGCAGTTCTTC,-,TRBV18,TRBJ2-1,-
CASSGVFGGTGFNEQFF,TGTGCCAGTAGTGGAGTTTTTGGAGGGACAGGGTTCAATGAGCAGTTCTTC,TRBD1,TRBV19,TRBJ2-1,-
CASSEDGLWGKQFF,TGTGCCAGCAGTGAAGACGGTTTATGGGGAAAGCAGTTCTTC,-,TRBV2,TRBJ2-1,-
CASSLTGRNYEQYF,TGCGCCAGCAGCTTGACGGGACGGAACTACGAGCAGTACTTC,-,TRBV5-1,TRBJ2-7,-
CASSLDRYYGYTF,TGCGCCAGCAGCTTGGACAGGTACTATGGCTACACCTTC,-,TRBV5-1,TRBJ1-2,-
CASSLAGTGYHEQFF,TGCGCCAGCAGCTTGGCTGGGACAGGGTACCATGAGCAGTTCTTC,TRBD1,TRBV5-1,TRBJ2-1,-
CASSPRGVGNTIYF,TGTGCCAGCTCACCCAGGGGCGTTGGAAACACCATATATTTT,-,TRBV18,TRBJ1-3,-
CASTGGKETQYF,TGTGCCAGCACAGGCGGTAAAGAGACCCAGTACTTC,-,TRBV28,TRBJ2-5,-
CASTRGPSGNTEAFF,TGCGCCAGCACCCGGGGGCCTTCAGGGAACACTGAAGCTTTCTTT,-,TRBV5-1,TRBJ1-1,once
CASSLGDSLGEQYF,TGTGCCAGCAGCTTGGGGGACTCTCTGGGCGAGCAGTACTTC,-,TRBV7-2,TRBJ2-7,once
CASSLFGGRGRRQPQHF,TGTGCCAGCAGTTTATTTGGGGGGCGAGGGAGGAGGCAGCCCCAGCATTTT,-,TRBV28,TRBJ1-5,-
CASSLGQGVKNTEAFF,TGTGCCAGCAGCCTAGGACAGGGGGTAAAGAACACTGAAGCTTTCTTT,TRBD1,TRBV11-1,TRBJ1-1,-
CASSLSPSGEQFF,TGCGCCAGCAGCTTGTCCCCATCAGGCGAGCAGTTCTTC,-,TRBV5-1,TRBJ2-1,-
CASSLREVWETQYF,TGTGCCAGCAGTCTCCGGGAGGTTTGGGAGACCCAGTACTTC,TRBD2,TRBV28,TRBJ2-5,few
CASSPGGGTSSGNTIYF,TGTGCCAGCAGCCCCGGTGGGGGAACTAGCTCTGGAAACACCATATATTTT,-,TRBV28,TRBJ1-3,-
CASSGTDSYEQYF,TGCGCCAGCAGCGGGACAGACTCCTACGAGCAGTACTTC,TRBD1,TRBV5-1,TRBJ2-7,-
CASSLDGESYGYTF,TGCGCCAGCAGCTTGGACGGGGAAAGCTATGGCTACACCTTC,-,TRBV5-1,TRBJ1-2,once
CASSLGGSGDIQYF,TGTGCCAGCAGTTTAGGGGGGAGTGGGGACATTCAGTACTTC,-,TRBV28,TRBJ2-4,-
CATRREITNEQFF,TGTGCCACCAGGCGGGAGATCACCAATGAGCAGTTCTTC,TRBD2,TRBV6-5,TRBJ2-1,-
CASSVDYGTYGYTF,TGTGCCAGCAGCGTAGATTACGGGACCTATGGCTACACCTTC,-,TRBV9,TRBJ1-2,-
CASSLAGEGDEQFF,TGCGCCAGCAGTCTAGCGGGAGAAGGCGATGAGCAGTTCTTC,TRBD2,TRBV5-1,TRBJ2-1,-
CASRRQGDTGELFF,TGTGCCAGCAGAAGACAGGGGGACACCGGGGAGCTGTTTTTT,TRBD1,TRBV27,TRBJ2-2,-
CASSLDLKAGTKNTEAFF,TGTGCCAGCAGCTTAGATCTAAAAGCAGGGACCAAGAACACTGAAGCTTTCTTT,-,TRBV11-2,TRBJ1-1,-
CASSSTGEQYF,TGTGCCAGCAGCTCGACGGGAGAGCAGTACTTC,-,TRBV11-3,TRBJ2-7,-
CASSSRLWAEAFF,TGTGCCAGCAGTTCTCGCCTGTGGGCTGAAGCTTTCTTT,-,TRBV28,TRBJ1-1,few